This passage covers 7 T cell receptor beta chains from one sample sequenced in a study of T cells expressing NK-cell markers. TCRdb re-called the 5' RACE reads, yielding one record per CDR3 amino acid sequence without DNA. The sample spans 350,000 to 400,000 distinct CDR3 sequences; the ten largest clones claim around 10%. Sequencing used blood T cells: a sorted CD56 or NKG2C T cell subset, CD4+ or CD8+ T cells, or bulk PBMC T cells (not recorded which). These TCRs come from a woman between 45 and 60 years old in good health.

J is TRBJ2-7 and V is TRBV11-3; TCRdb picks TRBD1, but there is no DNA to check that call. Germline CDR1 is SGHNT and CDR2 is YENEEA. This CDR3 comprises 13 residues. The chain's CDR3 is CASSLRGENEQYF.

The chain combines TRBV5-1 with TRBJ1-6. CDR1 and CDR2 from the germline V gene are SGHRS and YFSETQ. This CDR3 comprises 15 residues. The CDR3 protein is CASSLDGQIYSPLHF.

The rearrangement joins TRBV7-9 to TRBJ2-7; the D call of TRBD1 rests on TCRdb alone, since no DNA is present to check it. Germline values: CDR1 SEHNR, CDR2 FQNEAQ (reference sequence). The CDR3 sequence is 16 residues long. This CDR3 is CASSLTIGTGSGEQYF.

This chain joins TRBV20-1 and TRBJ1-2; the TCRdb call, TRBD1, lacks DNA for checking. The CDR3 spans 12 residues. Germline V CDR1 and CDR2: DFQATT, SNEGSKA (reference sequence). CDR3 amino acids: CSARPDSYGYTF.

The V call is TRBV5-1, the J call TRBJ1-1. The CDR3 has 14 amino acids. Looked up from germline, CDR1 is SGHRS and CDR2 is YFSETQ. The chain's CDR3 is CASSTGLQNTEAFF.

The chain couples TRBV10-3 to TRBJ1-1; the D call from TCRdb, TRBD1, cannot be confirmed without DNA. The CDR3 contains 15 residues. Germline V CDR1 and CDR2: ENHRY, SYGVKD. The CDR3 spells CAILGDGPGNTEAFF.

The rearrangement uses TRBV7-9 and TRBJ1-1; TCRdb designates TRBD1, a call that cannot be tested without DNA. This CDR3 spans 11 amino acids. Germline V lookup: CDR1 SEHNR, CDR2 FQNEAQ (reference sequence). CDR3 sequence reads: CAGQEYTEAFF.